These T cell receptor beta chains were read from a single sample in a study of cytomegalovirus exposure and HLA in healthy donors. Profiling relied on immunoSEQ multiplex PCR, and the TCRdb table lists in-frame clones only, not all of them. This repertoire shows 220,000 or so clones, around four fifths found once; its top ten account for 11% to 15%. The sample consisted of PBMCs. These receptors all come from a woman aged 25 to 39 in good health and CMV-seropositive. The CDR3 runs from the conserved cysteine through the conserved F or W. The order of the fields is J gene, CDR3 length, D gene, V gene, clone size, CDR3 DNA, CDR3 protein. A D gene is named only where the DNA matches it firmly. Some rows have no size entry. The others give once, few or many, or a class for an expanded clone.

j_gene: TRBJ2-5
len: 14
d_gene: NA
v_gene: TRBV27
abundance: once
CDR3nt: TGTGCCAGCAGTTTCCGCAGCGACCCCCGAACCCAGTACTTC
CDR3aa: CASSFRSDPRTQYF

j_gene: TRBJ2-1
len: 16
d_gene: TRBD2
v_gene: TRBV15
abundance: NA
CDR3nt: TGTGCCACCAGCAGGGGACTAGCGGAGAGGATTAATGAGCAGTTCTTC
CDR3aa: CATSRGLAERINEQFF

j_gene: TRBJ1-4
len: 15
d_gene: NA
v_gene: TRBV7-2
abundance: NA
CDR3nt: TGTGCCAGCAGCTTCGGGGGCTGGGGTAATGAAAAACTGTTTTTT
CDR3aa: CASSFGGWGNEKLFF

j_gene: TRBJ1-2
len: 15
d_gene: NA
v_gene: TRBV5-4
abundance: NA
CDR3nt: TGTGCCAGCAGCTTGGTTGGCAGGGAGGGTAACGGCTACACCTTC
CDR3aa: CASSLVGREGNGYTF

j_gene: TRBJ1-1
len: 14
d_gene: NA
v_gene: TRBV7-9
abundance: NA
CDR3nt: TGTGCCAGCAGCTTACCCAGGCCAGACACTGAAGCTTTCTTT
CDR3aa: CASSLPRPDTEAFF

j_gene: TRBJ1-2
len: 15
d_gene: NA
v_gene: TRBV6-1
abundance: NA
CDR3nt: TGTGCCAGCATCCCCCCGAACAAGGACAACTATGGCTACACCTTC
CDR3aa: CASIPPNKDNYGYTF

j_gene: TRBJ2-7
len: 13
d_gene: NA
v_gene: TRBV19
abundance: NA
CDR3nt: TGTGCCAGTAGTACAGGGGCCAGCTACGAGCAGTACTTC
CDR3aa: CASSTGASYEQYF

j_gene: TRBJ2-1
len: 18
d_gene: NA
v_gene: TRBV27
abundance: NA
CDR3nt: TGTGCCAGCAGTTTAAATCGCGTAGTACAGGCGGGATACAATGAGCAGTTCTTC
CDR3aa: CASSLNRVVQAGYNEQFF

j_gene: TRBJ2-1
len: 14
d_gene: TRBD2
v_gene: TRBV7-8
abundance: NA
CDR3nt: TGTGCCAGCTTGAAAAGGGAGGGCTACAATGAGCAGTTCTTC
CDR3aa: CASLKREGYNEQFF

j_gene: TRBJ1-2
len: 14
d_gene: NA
v_gene: TRBV7-6
abundance: NA
CDR3nt: TGTGCCAGCAGCACGCTAGAACCGATCTATGGCTACACCTTC
CDR3aa: CASSTLEPIYGYTF

j_gene: TRBJ2-7
len: 14
d_gene: NA
v_gene: TRBV6-5
abundance: NA
CDR3nt: TGTGCCAGCAGCCAATTCAGGGAGTCCTACGAGCAGTACTTC
CDR3aa: CASSQFRESYEQYF

j_gene: TRBJ2-5
len: 14
d_gene: NA
v_gene: TRBV28
abundance: NA
CDR3nt: TGTGCCAGCAGAAAAATGTTTGCCCAAGAGACCCAGTACTTC
CDR3aa: CASRKMFAQETQYF

j_gene: TRBJ2-7
len: 14
d_gene: TRBD2
v_gene: TRBV29-1
abundance: NA
CDR3nt: TGCAGCGCCACAACTAGCGGGTCCTCCTACGAGCAGTACTTC
CDR3aa: CSATTSGSSYEQYF

j_gene: TRBJ2-1
len: 19
d_gene: NA
v_gene: TRBV5-1
abundance: NA
CDR3nt: TGCGCCAGCAGTCCCTCCGGCGGGACATCGTCACTCTCCTACAATGAGCAGTTCTTC
CDR3aa: CASSPSGGTSSLSYNEQFF

j_gene: TRBJ2-5
len: 14
d_gene: NA
v_gene: TRBV27
abundance: NA
CDR3nt: TGTGCCAGCAGTCCCAGACAGGTTGGGGAGACCCAGTACTTC
CDR3aa: CASSPRQVGETQYF

j_gene: TRBJ2-1
len: 15
d_gene: NA
v_gene: TRBV30
abundance: NA
CDR3nt: TGTGCCTGGAGTGGGGAGGGGGTCCTTTACAATGAGCAGTTCTTC
CDR3aa: CAWSGEGVLYNEQFF

j_gene: TRBJ2-7
len: 13
d_gene: NA
v_gene: TRBV18
abundance: NA
CDR3nt: TGTGCCAGCTCACCACCTGGACAATCCGAGCAGTACTTC
CDR3aa: CASSPPGQSEQYF

j_gene: TRBJ2-3
len: 12
d_gene: NA
v_gene: TRBV6-5
abundance: NA
CDR3nt: TGTGCCAGCAAAGCGTCTACAGATACGCAGTATTTT
CDR3aa: CASKASTDTQYF

j_gene: TRBJ2-6
len: 15
d_gene: NA
v_gene: TRBV4-1
abundance: NA
CDR3nt: TGCGCCAGCAGCCGAGGGGAGTCGGGGGCCAACGTCCTGACTTTC
CDR3aa: CASSRGESGANVLTF

j_gene: TRBJ2-4
len: 14
d_gene: NA
v_gene: TRBV7-2
abundance: NA
CDR3nt: TGTGCCAGCGTAGGAGGGAAAGCCAAAAACATTCAGTACTTC
CDR3aa: CASVGGKAKNIQYF

j_gene: TRBJ2-2
len: 17
d_gene: TRBD1
v_gene: TRBV7-9
abundance: NA
CDR3nt: TGTGCCAGCAGCGTGCTTGGGACAGGGAAAAACACCGGGGAGCTGTTTTTT
CDR3aa: CASSVLGTGKNTGELFF

j_gene: TRBJ1-1
len: 18
d_gene: NA
v_gene: TRBV18
abundance: NA
CDR3nt: TGTGCCAGCTCACCATCAGGGCCCTCTTTATTCATGAACACTGAAGCTTTCTTT
CDR3aa: CASSPSGPSLFMNTEAFF

j_gene: TRBJ2-4
len: 16
d_gene: TRBD1
v_gene: TRBV7-9
abundance: many
CDR3nt: TGTGCCAGCAGTCTCGGACAGGGCTTTGGCAAAAACATTCAGTACTTC
CDR3aa: CASSLGQGFGKNIQYF

j_gene: TRBJ1-1
len: 16
d_gene: NA
v_gene: TRBV6-6
abundance: once
CDR3nt: TGTGCCAGCAGTTACGGTTTTACAGGACCGAACACTGAAGCTTTCTTT
CDR3aa: CASSYGFTGPNTEAFF

j_gene: TRBJ1-1
len: 14
d_gene: TRBD1
v_gene: TRBV6-5
abundance: NA
CDR3nt: TGTGCCAGCAGTTACCGGACAGGAAACACTGAAGCTTTCTTT
CDR3aa: CASSYRTGNTEAFF

j_gene: TRBJ1-1
len: 14
d_gene: NA
v_gene: TRBV5-1
abundance: NA
CDR3nt: TGCGCCAGCAGCTTGTCGGGACACCCCACTGAAGCTTTCTTT
CDR3aa: CASSLSGHPTEAFF

j_gene: TRBJ2-4
len: 17
d_gene: NA
v_gene: TRBV4-1
abundance: NA
CDR3nt: TGCGCCAGCAGCCAAGATCCAGCGGCGCAAAAGGGAAACATTCAGTACTTC
CDR3aa: CASSQDPAAQKGNIQYF

j_gene: TRBJ2-3
len: 16
d_gene: TRBD2
v_gene: TRBV28
abundance: NA
CDR3nt: TGTGCCAGCAGGGGGTATTATGAGGGAGGGGCAGATACGCAGTATTTT
CDR3aa: CASRGYYEGGADTQYF

j_gene: TRBJ1-1
len: 16
d_gene: TRBD1
v_gene: TRBV10-3
abundance: NA
CDR3nt: TGTGCCATTTCCGGGACAGGGCCGATAGTGAACACTGAAGCTTTCTTT
CDR3aa: CAISGTGPIVNTEAFF

j_gene: TRBJ1-2
len: 15
d_gene: TRBD1
v_gene: TRBV7-2
abundance: NA
CDR3nt: TGTGCCAGCAGCTCCTTTAGACAGGGTAGCTATGGCTACACCTTC
CDR3aa: CASSSFRQGSYGYTF

j_gene: TRBJ2-1
len: 14
d_gene: TRBD1
v_gene: TRBV11-2
abundance: NA
CDR3nt: TGTGCCAGCAGCTCCCGTCGGCAGGGGGCTGAGCAGTTCTTC
CDR3aa: CASSSRRQGAEQFF

j_gene: TRBJ2-3
len: 15
d_gene: TRBD2
v_gene: TRBV7-3
abundance: NA
CDR3nt: TGTGCCAGCAGCTTATTGAGCCCTAGCGGGAGTACGCAGTATTTT
CDR3aa: CASSLLSPSGSTQYF

j_gene: TRBJ2-4
len: 14
d_gene: NA
v_gene: TRBV2
abundance: NA
CDR3nt: TGTGCCTACAGGATTTTCGTGGGTGGAAACATTCAGTACTTC
CDR3aa: CAYRIFVGGNIQYF

j_gene: TRBJ1-5
len: 11
d_gene: TRBD1
v_gene: TRBV2
abundance: few
CDR3nt: TGTGCCAGCAGGGAACAGGGGGCCCAGCATTTT
CDR3aa: CASREQGAQHF

j_gene: TRBJ2-7
len: 14
d_gene: TRBD1
v_gene: TRBV6-5
abundance: few
CDR3nt: TGTGCCAGCAGTCAGACAGGGCGTAGTCAAGAGCAGTACTTC
CDR3aa: CASSQTGRSQEQYF

j_gene: TRBJ1-2
len: 13
d_gene: TRBD1
v_gene: TRBV5-1
abundance: NA
CDR3nt: TGCGCCAGCAGCCAACAGGGGGCGAATGGCTACACCTTC
CDR3aa: CASSQQGANGYTF

j_gene: TRBJ2-5
len: 16
d_gene: TRBD2
v_gene: TRBV30
abundance: NA
CDR3nt: TGTGCCTGGCCCTACAACGAGCGGGAGGACCAAGAGACCCAGTACTTC
CDR3aa: CAWPYNEREDQETQYF

j_gene: TRBJ2-7
len: 15
d_gene: NA
v_gene: TRBV6-5
abundance: NA
CDR3nt: TGTGCCAGCAGCCGTCGCCCCAGGGGAGCCTACGAGCAGTACTTC
CDR3aa: CASSRRPRGAYEQYF

j_gene: TRBJ2-1
len: 17
d_gene: NA
v_gene: TRBV4-1
abundance: few
CDR3nt: TGCGCCAGCAGCCAAGAAAGATTTATCCATCTGACGGATGAGCAGTTCTTC
CDR3aa: CASSQERFIHLTDEQFF

j_gene: TRBJ2-5
len: 17
d_gene: TRBD2
v_gene: TRBV10-3
abundance: NA
CDR3nt: TGTGCCATCAGTGAGTCGATGCCTAGCGGACTACAAGAGACCCAGTACTTC
CDR3aa: CAISESMPSGLQETQYF

j_gene: TRBJ1-4
len: 13
d_gene: NA
v_gene: TRBV28
abundance: NA
CDR3nt: TGTGCCAGCATGCTGACAACTAATGAAAAACTGTTTTTT
CDR3aa: CASMLTTNEKLFF

j_gene: TRBJ2-7
len: 14
d_gene: NA
v_gene: TRBV15
abundance: NA
CDR3nt: TGTGCCACCAGCAATTTGAGGGGGGGTTACGAGCAGTACTTC
CDR3aa: CATSNLRGGYEQYF

j_gene: TRBJ2-7
len: 13
d_gene: TRBD1
v_gene: TRBV6-5
abundance: NA
CDR3nt: TGTGCCAGCAGTCCAGGGACAGGCTACGAGCAGTACTTC
CDR3aa: CASSPGTGYEQYF

j_gene: TRBJ1-1
len: 13
d_gene: NA
v_gene: TRBV27
abundance: NA
CDR3nt: TGTGCCAGCAGGCGGGAGAAGCGCACTGAAGCTTTCTTT
CDR3aa: CASRREKRTEAFF

j_gene: TRBJ2-1
len: 18
d_gene: NA
v_gene: TRBV28
abundance: once
CDR3nt: TGTGCCAGCAGTTCCCCTTTTGACAGGCCAAGCATCACCAATGAGCAGTTCTTC
CDR3aa: CASSSPFDRPSITNEQFF

j_gene: TRBJ2-3
len: 19
d_gene: TRBD2
v_gene: TRBV27
abundance: NA
CDR3nt: TGTGCCAGCAGTTTATCTGTTAGCGGGAGTCTCACTAGCACAGATACGCAGTATTTT
CDR3aa: CASSLSVSGSLTSTDTQYF

j_gene: TRBJ2-7
len: 15
d_gene: TRBD2
v_gene: TRBV12-5
abundance: NA
CDR3nt: TGTGCTAGTGGTTTGAAGCCGGGACTAGCCTACGAGCAGTACTTC
CDR3aa: CASGLKPGLAYEQYF

j_gene: TRBJ1-3
len: 14
d_gene: NA
v_gene: TRBV9
abundance: NA
CDR3nt: TGTGCCAGTGGCGGGGGCATCTCTGGAAACACCATATATTTT
CDR3aa: CASGGGISGNTIYF

j_gene: TRBJ2-2
len: 16
d_gene: NA
v_gene: TRBV25-1
abundance: NA
CDR3nt: TGTGCCAGCAGTGAATATAGGGGGGACAATACCGGGGAGCTGTTTTTT
CDR3aa: CASSEYRGDNTGELFF

j_gene: TRBJ2-7
len: 13
d_gene: TRBD1
v_gene: TRBV7-9
abundance: NA
CDR3nt: TGTGCCAGCAGATCGGGACAGTCCTACGAGCAGTACTTC
CDR3aa: CASRSGQSYEQYF

j_gene: TRBJ2-7
len: 15
d_gene: TRBD2
v_gene: TRBV7-2
abundance: few
CDR3nt: TGTGCCAGCAGCTTAGTGAGGGCGGGAGCCTACGAGCAGTACTTC
CDR3aa: CASSLVRAGAYEQYF

j_gene: TRBJ2-7
len: 13
d_gene: NA
v_gene: TRBV4-2
abundance: many
CDR3nt: TGTGCCAGCAGCCAAGAGCAGGGCTACGAGCAGTACTTC
CDR3aa: CASSQEQGYEQYF

j_gene: TRBJ2-1
len: 14
d_gene: NA
v_gene: TRBV11-3
abundance: NA
CDR3nt: TGTGCCAGCACCTTAACCGGGACAAGCAATGAGCAGTTCTTC
CDR3aa: CASTLTGTSNEQFF

j_gene: TRBJ1-1
len: 15
d_gene: NA
v_gene: TRBV2
abundance: NA
CDR3nt: TGTGCCAGCAGTGAAGAGTCCCCACGGGACACTGAAGCTTTCTTT
CDR3aa: CASSEESPRDTEAFF

j_gene: TRBJ2-1
len: 15
d_gene: TRBD2
v_gene: TRBV6-5
abundance: NA
CDR3nt: TGTGCCAGCAGTTTCGGGACTAGCGGGAGCTATGAGCAGTTCTTC
CDR3aa: CASSFGTSGSYEQFF

j_gene: TRBJ2-6
len: 18
d_gene: NA
v_gene: TRBV4-1
abundance: NA
CDR3nt: TGCGCCAGCAGCCAGTATTATACAGGAACGTCTGGGGCCAACGTCCTGACTTTC
CDR3aa: CASSQYYTGTSGANVLTF